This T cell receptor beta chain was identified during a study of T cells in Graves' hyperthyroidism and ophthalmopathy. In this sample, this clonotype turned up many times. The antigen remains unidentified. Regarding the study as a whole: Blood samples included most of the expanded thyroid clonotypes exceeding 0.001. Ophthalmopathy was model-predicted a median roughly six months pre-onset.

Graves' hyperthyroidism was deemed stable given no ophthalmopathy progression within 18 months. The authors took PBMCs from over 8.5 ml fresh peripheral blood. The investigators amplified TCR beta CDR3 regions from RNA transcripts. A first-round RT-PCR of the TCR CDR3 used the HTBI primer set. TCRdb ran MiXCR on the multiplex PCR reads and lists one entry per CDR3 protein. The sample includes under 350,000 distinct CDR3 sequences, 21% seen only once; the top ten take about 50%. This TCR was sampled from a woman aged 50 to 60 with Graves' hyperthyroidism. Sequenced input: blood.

The CDR3 nucleotides read TGTGCCAGCAGGACAATAGGGACAGCGTACAATGAGCAGTTCTTC. This encodes CASRTIGTAYNEQFF. V and J are TRBV28 and TRBJ2-1; the match to TRBD1 covers 7 bases. Germline V gene data show CDR1 as MDHEN and CDR2 as SYDVKM. V was pared by 6 bases and J by 4 bases, with 9 bases of the junction left unmatched. This CDR3 is 15 amino acids long.